The 13 T cell receptor beta chains below all came from one sample that was sequenced in a study of cytomegalovirus exposure and HLA in healthy donors. The PCR ran on 60 Vbeta and 13 Jbeta primers. Profiled with immunoSEQ multiplex PCR; TCRdb holds only in-frame clones, not every one. The top ten hold around 4.1% of the sample, which has some 170,000 clones, around 86% seen once. Sequenced input: PBMCs. Receptor source: a man in his fifties or sixties in good health and CMV-seropositive.

The CDR3 nucleotides read TGTGCCATCAGTCTAGGGACAGCTAGCACAGATACGCAGTATTTT. This gives the protein CAISLGTASTDTQYF. J is TRBJ2-3 and V is TRBV10-3; 7 bases match TRBD1. The CDR3 is 15 amino acids. In germline, CDR1 is ENHRY, CDR2 SYGVKD. The V segment lost 5 bases and the J segment 0 bases; nucleotides outside the gene matches: 5.

The rearrangement uses TRBV25-1 and TRBJ1-2; 7 bases align to TRBD1. The V gene's germline CDR1 is MGHDK and CDR2 SYGVNS. The CDR3 is made up of 14 amino acids. The V segment lost 3 bases and the J segment 2 bases; nucleotides outside the gene matches: 3. The CDR3 sequence: CASSDSTGNYGYTF. The DNA for the CDR3 is TGTGCCAGCAGTGACTCGACAGGGAACTATGGCTACACCTTC.

This chain joins TRBV5-4 and TRBJ2-1; 7 bases are a match to TRBD1. The CDR3 spans 15 residues. V shed 5 bases, J shed 5 bases, and the junction held 10 bases outside the gene matches. Germline V lookup: CDR1 SGHNT, CDR2 YYREEE (reference sequence). The CDR3 spells CASSPHLDRDNEQFF. In nucleotides, the CDR3 is TGTGCCAGCAGTCCCCATTTAGACAGGGACAATGAGCAGTTCTTC. The variable domain in full, with the rest retrieved from reference TRBV5-4 and TRBJ2-1, is ETGVTQSPTHLIKTRGQQVTLRCSSQSGHNTVSWYQQALGQGPQFIFQYYREEENGRGNFPPRFSGLQFPNYSSELNVNALELDDSALYLCASSPHLDRDNEQFFGPGTRLTVL.

The rearrangement uses TRBV7-6 and TRBJ2-7, with 10 positions matching TRBD1. The CDR3 runs to 15 residues. CDR1 and CDR2 from the germline V gene are SGHVS and FNYEAQ. V shed 4 bases and J 3 bases; nucleotides not matched to a gene: 6. The CDR3 nucleotides are TGTGCCAGCAGCTGGGGGACAGGGGCGGGCTACGAGCAGTACTTC. Translating gives CASSWGTGAGYEQYF.

A single count supports this clone. One end of the junction is discordant with germline, which a read error may explain. J is TRBJ2-1 and V is TRBV29-1; D is possibly TRBD1 (5 bases). Germline CDR1 is SQVTM and CDR2 is ANQGSEA. The CDR3 is 14 residues long. CDR3: CSVLQDSSYNEQLF. The CDR3 region has the DNA TGCAGCGTTTTACAAGACAGCTCCTACAATGAGCAGCTCTTC.

The V call is TRBV7-3, the J call TRBJ1-5, with D tentatively TRBD1 (6 bases). The germline gives CDR1 SGHTA, CDR2 FQGTGA. The germline V and J ends were trimmed by 5 bases and 7 bases, with 18 bases remaining between them. The CDR3 has 15 amino acids. The CDR3 protein is CASSPGGQILQPQHF. Written as DNA, the CDR3 is TGTGCCAGCAGCCCAGGCGGACAGATACTGCAGCCCCAGCATTTT.

The chain is built from TRBV7-2 and TRBJ2-3; TRBD2 matches 9 bases. Germline V CDR1 and CDR2: SGHTA, FQGNSA. With V trimmed by 6 bases and J by 0 bases, 4 bases remained unmatched. The CDR3 sequence is 15 residues long. CDR3 sequence reads: CASSLAGKSTDTQYF. As DNA, the CDR3 is TGTGCCAGCAGTCTAGCGGGAAAGAGCACAGATACGCAGTATTTT.

The chain employs TRBV30 and TRBJ1-1, with D tentatively TRBD1 (5 bases). V was clipped by 2 bases and J by 0 bases, with 13 bases between them. Germline CDR1 reads GTSNPN; CDR2 reads SVGIG (reference sequence). The CDR3 is 15 residues long. The CDR3 DNA reads TGTGCCTGGAGTCGGGGGGAATGGGTGAACACTGAAGCTTTCTTT. Protein: CAWSRGEWVNTEAFF.

This chain joins TRBV6-5 and TRBJ2-3; D call uncertain. In germline, CDR1 is MNHEY, CDR2 SVGAGI. Trimming removed 8 bases from V and 4 bases from J, with 10 bases in between. The CDR3 consists of 12 residues. CDR3 nucleotides: TGTGCCAGCTCTCCCCGTCCAGATACGCAGTATTTT. Translating gives CASSPRPDTQYF.

The chain couples TRBV19 to TRBJ2-1, with unresolved D. V was clipped by 5 bases and J by 0 bases, with 17 bases between them. CDR1 is LNHDA, CDR2 SQIVND, per germline (reference sequence). This CDR3 spans 17 amino acids. The CDR3 coding sequence is TGTGCCAGTAGTCCGAGAAACCAGGCGAGCTCCTACAATGAGCAGTTCTTC. Translated, it gives CASSPRNQASSYNEQFF.

The rearrangement links TRBV7-8 to TRBJ2-1; maybe TRBD2 (6 bases). CDR1 SGHVS and CDR2 FQNEAQ come from the germline V gene. V was clipped by 5 bases and J by 6 bases, with 14 bases between them. The CDR3 loop spans 14 amino acids. The CDR3 nucleotides read TGTGCCAGCAGCAGAGGGACTGGCCTCAATGAGCAGTTCTTC. Protein product: CASSRGTGLNEQFF.

This chain links TRBV9 with TRBJ2-3, with 12 bases that match TRBD2. The CDR3 spans 16 residues. The V and J ends lost 1 base and 3 bases, in that order; junction bases with no gene match: 3. Germline values: CDR1 SGDLS, CDR2 YYNGEE. The CDR3, as DNA: TGTGCCAGCAGCGTATTTGGACTAGCGGGAACAGATACGCAGTATTTT. This codes for CASSVFGLAGTDTQYF.

V gene TRBV6-5 combines with J gene TRBJ1-1; 9 nucleotides line up with TRBD1. The CDR3 contains 13 residues. The germline CDR1 and CDR2 sequences are MNHEY and SVGAGI. Trimming cost V 7 bases and J 4 bases; bases outside gene matches: 4. In DNA form, the CDR3 reads TGTGCCAGCACCGTGACAGGGGGCACTGAAGCTTTCTTT. Its translation: CASTVTGGTEAFF.